Each of the 30 T cell receptor beta chains below was sequenced from the same sample in a study of PD-1 blockade in classical Hodgkin lymphoma. Sequenced by immunoSEQ multiplex PCR; TCRdb stores in-frame clones only, minus some. The sample lists about 61,000 clones; 85% to 90% were seen once. Brentuximab vedotin exposure varied among the patients, all of whom had relapsed after autologous stem cell transplantation. The sample in question was peripheral blood mononuclear cells (PBMCs), obtained at baseline. The receptors originated from a human donor with classical Hodgkin lymphoma.

The rearrangement joins TRBV27 to TRBJ1-6, with a tentative D call TRBD1 (6 bases). The CDR3 is 16 amino acids. Trimming shortened V by 3 bases and J by 8 bases, and 17 bases separated the two germline ends. Germline CDR1 is MNHEY and CDR2 is SMNVEV (reference sequence). CDR3 sequence (DNA): TGTGCCAGCAGTTTTATTGGGGGGGCCCCAGATTCACCCCTCCACTTT. It codes for CASSFIGGAPDSPLHF.

This chain uses TRBV10-2 with TRBJ1-1; D gene uncertain. The V end lost 8 bases, the J end lost 7 bases, and 11 bases lay between the germline ends. CDR1 and CDR2 (germline): WSHSY, SAAADI. The CDR3 extends over 11 amino acids. CDR3 sequence reads: CASREGGEAFF. The CDR3 DNA reads as TGCGCCAGCCGGGAAGGCGGTGAAGCTTTCTTT.

The chain is built from TRBV13 and TRBJ1-4; D gene ambiguous. The CDR3 spans 15 residues. CDR1 is PRHDT and CDR2 is FYEKMQ in the germline V gene (reference sequence). V dropped 5 bases and J dropped 0 bases, with 10 bases sitting between them. The CDR3 protein is CASSNTFATNEKLFF. CDR3 in DNA: TGTGCCAGCAGCAACACGTTTGCAACTAATGAAAAACTGTTTTTT. Together with reference TRBV13 and TRBJ1-4, the CDR3 gives the full variable domain: AAGVIQSPRHLIKEKRETATLKCYPIPRHDTVYWYQQGPGQDPQFLISFYEKMQSDKGSIPDRFSAQQFSDYHSELNMSSLELGDSALYFCASSNTFATNEKLFFGSGTQLSVL.

V gene TRBV5-1 combines with J gene TRBJ1-5, with TRBD1 matching over 7 bases. The CDR3 is made up of 14 amino acids. Germline lookup yields CDR1 SGHRS and CDR2 YFSETQ. V was clipped by 0 bases and J by 7 bases; unmatched bases: 4. The CDR3 DNA follows: TGCGCCAGCAGCTTGGATCACAGGGGACAGCCCCAGCATTTT. Translating gives CASSLDHRGQPQHF.

CDR3 nucleotides: TGTGCCAGCTCACCACCGTCCGTAAATGAGCAGTTCTTC. It is translated as CASSPPSVNEQFF. The chain has TRBV18 and TRBJ2-1; D not resolved. Per germline, CDR1 KGHSH and CDR2 LQKENI. V was trimmed by 0 bases and J by 7 bases, leaving 7 bases between them. This CDR3 has 13 amino acids.

The chain links TRBV30 to TRBJ2-1; 12 bases line up with TRBD2. This CDR3 is built from 16 residues. Germline V gives CDR1 GTSNPN, CDR2 SVGIG (reference sequence). The ends lost 1 base at V and 4 bases at J; junction bases unmatched: 5. CDR3 in amino acids: CAWSALLAGGYNEQFF. Here the CDR3 DNA reads TGTGCCTGGAGTGCTTTACTAGCGGGGGGTTACAATGAGCAGTTCTTC. The full variable domain, rest sourced from reference TRBV30 and TRBJ2-1, is SQTIHQWPATLVQPVGSPLSLECTVEGTSNPNLYWYRQAAGRGLQLLFYSVGIGQISSEVPQNLSASRPQDRQFILSSKKLLLSDSGFYLCAWSALLAGGYNEQFFGPGTRLTVL.

The CDR3 sequence is CASSHGAADRGRGYTF. The CDR3 nucleotides are TGCGCCAGCAGCCATGGCGCGGCCGACAGGGGAAGGGGCTACACCTTC. The rearrangement joins TRBV4-1 to TRBJ1-2; 8 nucleotides line up with TRBD1. J lost 8 bases, V lost 3 bases, and 14 bases had no gene match. The CDR3 is made up of 16 amino acids. The germline V gene encodes CDR1 MGHRA and CDR2 YSYEKL.

The chain couples TRBV29-1 to TRBJ2-1, with TRBD2 matching 13 bases. Germline V lookup: CDR1 SQVTM, CDR2 ANQGSEA. CDR3 length: 14 amino acids. V shed 6 bases and J 2 bases; nucleotides not matched to a gene: 1. The CDR3 bases are TGCAGCGTGGGGACTAGCGGGGCCTACAATGAGCAGTTCTTC. Protein sequence: CSVGTSGAYNEQFF.

The chain has TRBV5-5 and TRBJ1-1; D gene uncertain. Germline CDR1 is SGHKS and CDR2 is YYEKEE (reference sequence). The CDR3 is 13 residues long. V shed 4 bases and J shed 0 bases, with 7 bases lying between them. In DNA form, the CDR3 reads TGTGCCAGCAGCCCATCACTGAACACTGAAGCTTTCTTT. This encodes CASSPSLNTEAFF.

The gene calls are TRBV6-5 and TRBJ2-3, with a weak D call TRBD1 (5 bases). The length of the CDR3 is 16 residues. Trimming removed 4 bases from V and 0 bases from J, with 14 bases in between. Per germline, CDR1 MNHEY and CDR2 SVGAGI. CDR3 in amino acids: CASSLLGPPSTDTQYF. The CDR3 bases are TGTGCCAGCAGTTTGCTGGGGCCTCCTAGCACAGATACGCAGTATTTT.

The rearrangement uses TRBV9 and TRBJ1-1; tentatively, D is TRBD1 (5 bases). Between the trimmed V and J ends, which lost 0 bases and 4 bases, there was a span of 16 bases. This CDR3 spans 16 amino acids. CDR1 and CDR2 from the germline V gene are SGDLS and YYNGEE. CDR3 sequence reads: CASSVEPLVRGTEAFF. The DNA of the CDR3 is TGTGCCAGCAGCGTAGAACCGTTGGTGAGGGGCACTGAAGCTTTCTTT.

The chain joins TRBV5-6 to TRBJ2-7, with TRBD2 matching over 7 bases. The CDR3 is 14 residues long. V lost 5 bases, J lost 5 bases, and 10 bases stayed unmatched. Germline CDR1 reads SGHDT; CDR2 reads YYEEEE. The CDR3 nucleotides read TGTGCCAGCAGTCATTGGGGGGGACGGGACGAGCAGTACTTC. It yields the protein CASSHWGGRDEQYF.

The rearrangement links TRBV6-1 to TRBJ2-7, with a possible D match to TRBD1 (6 bases). This CDR3 is built from 17 residues. From germline, CDR1 is MNHNS and CDR2 SASEGT. V gave up 4 bases and J gave up 0 bases, with 19 bases separating them. The CDR3 sequence is CASSATFRGGSSYEQYF. The CDR3 DNA reads TGTGCCAGCAGTGCAACCTTCCGAGGGGGATCCTCCTACGAGCAGTACTTC.

The sample holds one count of this clone. This rearrangement joins TRBV4-1 to TRBJ2-5; D not resolved. CDR1 and CDR2 from the germline V gene are MGHRA and YSYEKL. Trimming took 3 bases from V and 4 from J, leaving 18 bases between them. CDR3 length: 16 amino acids. Here the CDR3 reads CASSHSAEDLGETQYF. CDR3 bases: TGCGCCAGCAGCCACTCGGCCGAAGATTTAGGAGAGACCCAGTACTTC.

This clone was seen only once. The chain has TRBV5-4 and TRBJ2-7; D remains ambiguous. The CDR3 runs 13 residues. The germline V gene has CDR1 SGHNT and CDR2 YYREEE (reference sequence). With 0 bases removed from V and 1 base from J, the gap between germline ends came to 5 bases. The CDR3 loop reads CASSLGSSYEQYF. The CDR3, as DNA: TGTGCCAGCAGCTTGGGGAGTTCCTACGAGCAGTACTTC.

This chain connects TRBV29-1 to TRBJ2-3; no definite D call. Germline-derived CDR1 and CDR2 are SQVTM and ANQGSEA. V lost 8 bases to trimming and J lost 5 bases, with 26 bases between them. CDR3 length: 16 residues. In nucleotides, the CDR3 is TGCAGCTCCTCCCCCCCGGGCGGTGGGGATAAAGATACGCAGTATTTT. Translating it yields CSSSPPGGGDKDTQYF.

CDR3 residues: CASSESRGALNTGELFF. CDR3 nucleotides: TGCGCCAGCAGTGAGTCGAGGGGCGCTTTGAACACCGGGGAGCTGTTTTTT. The V call is TRBV10-1, the J call TRBJ2-2; either TRBD1 or TRBD2 may supply D (5 bases each). The V end lost 0 bases, the J end lost 1 base, and 12 bases lay between the germline ends. Germline V CDR1 and CDR2: WNHNN, SYGVQD (reference sequence). The CDR3 has 17 amino acids.

V usage is TRBV27 and J usage is TRBJ2-7; D possibly matches TRBD1 or TRBD2 (6 bases each). The germline gives CDR1 MNHEY, CDR2 SMNVEV (reference sequence). Trimming stripped 8 bases from V and 3 bases from J, with 14 bases between. The CDR3 spans 13 residues. CDR3 amino acids: CASAGHPDYEQYF. CDR3 bases: TGTGCCAGCGCGGGACACCCCGACTACGAGCAGTACTTC.

This clone was observed a single time. CDR3 protein: CAISVGVGGSGANVLTF. The DNA of the CDR3 is TGTGCCATCAGTGTTGGGGTCGGGGGCTCTGGGGCCAACGTCCTGACTTTC. This chain uses TRBV10-3 with TRBJ2-6, with D maybe TRBD2 (6 bases). Germline V gene sequence: CDR1 ENHRY, CDR2 SYGVKD. With 4 bases removed from V and 0 bases from J, the gap between germline ends came to 13 bases. The CDR3 extends over 17 amino acids.

V is TRBV9 and J is TRBJ2-1, with 10 bases fitting TRBD2. CDR1 is SGDLS and CDR2 is YYNGEE in the germline V gene. The CDR3 is 16 residues long. Unmatched junction bases numbered 3, after V lost 2 bases and J lost 1 base. DNA for the CDR3: TGTGCCAGCAGCGTCCTACTAGCGGGGTCCTACAATGAGCAGTTCTTC. Amino acids: CASSVLLAGSYNEQFF. Full variable domain (rest looked up from reference TRBV9 and TRBJ2-1): DSGVTQTPKHLITATGQRVTLRCSPRSGDLSVYWYQQSLDQGLQFLIQYYNGEERAKGNILERFSAQQFPDLHSELNLSSLELGDSALYFCASSVLLAGSYNEQFFGPGTRLTVL.

This chain joins TRBV27 and TRBJ2-2, with D perhaps assigned TRBD1 or TRBD2 (5 bases each). V gave up 1 base and J gave up 1 base, with 13 bases separating them. The CDR3 is 17 amino acids. Per germline, CDR1 MNHEY and CDR2 SMNVEV (reference sequence). CDR3 sequence reads: CASSLYKGRRNTGELFF. CDR3 bases: TGTGCCAGCAGTTTATATAAGGGGAGAAGGAACACCGGGGAGCTGTTTTTT.

The chain uses TRBV6-5 and TRBJ1-1, with D uncertain. The germline V gene has CDR1 MNHEY and CDR2 SVGAGI. The V gene lost 10 bases and the J gene lost 1 base, with 10 bases spanning the gap. The CDR3 spans 12 residues. DNA for the CDR3: TGTGCCACCGGGCCGGCGAACACTGAAGCTTTCTTT. Amino acid sequence: CATGPANTEAFF.

The chain couples TRBV27 to TRBJ1-5, with D unresolved. Germline lookup yields CDR1 MNHEY and CDR2 SMNVEV (reference sequence). The CDR3 runs 14 residues. Trimming removed 6 bases at V and 4 bases at J, with 13 bases between. CDR3 DNA: TGTGCCAGCAGCTCCGGACCGCTTAATCAGCCCCAGCATTTT. Residues: CASSSGPLNQPQHF.

CDR3 sequence: CASSFRGPGEKLFF. CDR3 DNA sequence: TGTGCCAGCAGTTTCAGGGGGCCCGGTGAAAAACTGTTTTTT. The chain joins TRBV27 to TRBJ1-4; 8 bases line up with TRBD1. Germline V CDR1 and CDR2: MNHEY, SMNVEV (reference sequence). With 3 bases clipped from V and 7 bases from J, the junction kept 4 bases outside the gene matches. This CDR3 spans 14 amino acids.

The CDR3, as DNA: TGTGCCAGCAGCCGGACTAGCGGGGGGCCGACCTACAATGAGCAGTTCTTC. Protein: CASSRTSGGPTYNEQFF. V is TRBV7-6 and J is TRBJ2-1; 14 nucleotides agree with TRBD2. Germline V gene data show CDR1 as SGHVS and CDR2 as FNYEAQ. The CDR3 consists of 17 residues. After removal of 5 bases from V and 2 bases from J, the junction contained 5 bases not matched to a gene.

This clone is a singleton in its sample. V gene TRBV7-9 combines with J gene TRBJ1-1; no reliable D call. CDR3 size: 14 residues. V gave up 5 bases and J gave up 4 bases, with 14 bases separating them. Germline lookup yields CDR1 SEHNR and CDR2 FQNEAQ (reference sequence). CDR3: CASSPPTESTEAFF. The CDR3 region has the DNA TGTGCCAGCAGCCCTCCGACGGAGTCCACTGAAGCTTTCTTT.

The chain employs TRBV6-5 and TRBJ2-1; D uncertain. The V gene lost 7 bases and the J gene lost 8 bases, with 15 bases spanning the gap. Germline V gene data show CDR1 as MNHEY and CDR2 as SVGAGI. The CDR3 runs to 13 residues. The chain's CDR3 is CASNSGTFDEQFF. CDR3 nucleotide sequence: TGTGCCAGCAATTCGGGCACCTTCGATGAGCAGTTCTTC.

This clone has only a few counts. The J gene is TRBJ1-1, the V gene TRBV7-8; D is unclear. Germline V gene lookup returns CDR1 SGHVS and CDR2 FQNEAQ. Trimming removed 1 base from V and 6 bases from J, with 9 bases in between. This CDR3 has 13 amino acids. The CDR3 DNA follows: TGTGCCAGCAGCTTAGGGACTGCGGCTGAAGCTTTCTTT. Translation: CASSLGTAAEAFF.

The chain carries TRBV18 and TRBJ2-7; D tentatively fits TRBD1 or TRBD2 (5 bases each). Trimming stripped 3 bases from V and 2 bases from J, with 14 bases between. There are 15 residues in the CDR3. Germline V lookup: CDR1 KGHSH, CDR2 LQKENI. CDR3 residues: CASSPRDGPPYEQYF. The CDR3 DNA reads TGTGCCAGCTCACCCCGGGACGGTCCTCCCTACGAGCAGTACTTC.

The CDR3 region is CASSPPQGAPYEQYF. As DNA, the CDR3 is TGTGCCAGCTCACCACCGCAGGGGGCCCCATACGAGCAGTACTTC. V usage is TRBV18 and J usage is TRBJ2-7; 8 bases fit TRBD1. The germline gives CDR1 KGHSH, CDR2 LQKENI. The CDR3 length is 15 residues. V gave up 0 bases and J gave up 4 bases; unmatched junction bases: 5.